The 20 T cell receptor beta chains given below trace back to one sample, sequenced in a study of regulatory T cells in long-lasting Graves disease. Time point described: persistent/refractory GD, antithyroid drugs over 5 years with positive TRAb. Extracted PBMC RNA gave rise to the TCR library. Assembly of TCR beta libraries relied on iRepertoire HTBI primers together with Arm-PCR of CDR3 regions. From the multiplex PCR reads, TCRdb called clonotypes with MiXCR, one entry per CDR3 protein. The sample lists 250,000 to 300,000 distinct CDR3 sequences, approximately 20% occurring once. This specimen was peripheral blood mononuclear cells (PBMCs), taken when the disease was refractory, from a patient treated with antithyroid drugs. The receptor set was obtained from a female donor with Graves disease.

This clonotype was seen many times. J is TRBJ1-4 and V is TRBV7-8; 9 bases line up with TRBD1. J was trimmed by 10 bases and V by 5 bases; bases with no gene match: 8. Germline-derived CDR1 and CDR2 are SGHVS and FQNEAQ. This CDR3 is built from 14 residues. The CDR3, as DNA: TGTGCCAGCAGCCAAGGGACAGGGCTTAGAAAACTGTTTTTT. It yields the protein CASSQGTGLRKLFF. Looking up the rest from reference TRBV7-8 and TRBJ1-4 gives the full variable domain: GAGVSQSPRYKVAKRGQDVALRCDPISGHVSLFWYQQALGQGPEFLTYFQNEAQLDKSGLPSDRFFAERPEGSVSTLKIQRTQQEDSAVYLCASSQGTGLRKLFFGSGTQLSVL.

This clonotype was seen many times. The CDR3 bases are TGTGCCAGCAGCCAGGGGAGTCGGGACACTTACCAAGAGACCCAGTACTTC. The encoded protein is CASSQGSRDTYQETQYF. The rearrangement joins TRBV7-9 to TRBJ2-5; D may be TRBD1 (6 bases). V lost 5 bases to trimming and J lost 0 bases, with 19 bases between them. The CDR3 has 17 amino acids. Per the germline V gene, CDR1 is SEHNR and CDR2 is FQNEAQ (reference sequence).

This clonotype was counted many times. The rearrangement links TRBV15 to TRBJ2-5; tentative D call: TRBD2 (6 bases). CDR3 length equals 16 residues. CDR1 is LNHNV and CDR2 is YYDKDF in the germline V gene (reference sequence). The V end lost 3 bases, the J end lost 5 bases, and 19 bases lay between the germline ends. In DNA form, the CDR3 reads TGTGCCACCAGCAGGGTTCTAGCGCTTAGGAAGGAGACCCAGTACTTC. Its protein product is CATSRVLALRKETQYF.

In nucleotides, the CDR3 is TGTGCCAGCAGCTCCCGACTAGCGAATGAGCAGTACTTC. It translates to CASSSRLANEQYF. J is TRBJ2-7 and V is TRBV7-2, with 8 bases fitting TRBD2. With 4 bases clipped from V and 7 bases from J, the junction kept 6 bases outside the gene matches. Germline V gene sequence: CDR1 SGHTA, CDR2 FQGNSA. The CDR3 spans 13 residues.

This chain links TRBV28 with TRBJ1-5; D unclear. Germline V gives CDR1 MDHEN, CDR2 SYDVKM. This CDR3 contains 18 residues. With 3 bases removed from V and 0 bases from J, the gap between germline ends came to 18 bases. CDR3 residues: CASSFGGRALYSNQPQHF. CDR3 bases: TGTGCCAGCAGTTTCGGTGGGCGGGCCTTATATAGCAATCAGCCCCAGCATTTT.

This clonotype was counted many times. This sequence joins TRBV7-2 and TRBJ2-7, with 7 nucleotides matching TRBD1. CDR1 and CDR2 (germline): SGHTA, FQGNSA. The CDR3 sequence is 15 residues long. V was clipped by 4 bases and J by 2 bases; unmatched bases: 8. CDR3 sequence reads: CASSSQGVPTYEQYF. The CDR3 DNA is TGTGCCAGCAGCTCCCAGGGGGTCCCAACCTACGAGCAGTACTTC.

This clonotype was detected a few times. CDR3 DNA sequence: TGTGCCAGCAGCCCGGGACTAGGGATGGTCGACACCGGGGAGCTGTTTTTT. Amino acids: CASSPGLGMVDTGELFF. This chain joins TRBV7-3 and TRBJ2-2; TRBD2 matches 8 bases. The junction had 11 bases not matched to a gene; V was cut back by 5 bases and J by 3 bases. From germline, CDR1 is SGHTA and CDR2 FQGTGA. The CDR3 is 17 amino acids.

This clonotype has only a few counts. V and J are TRBV27 and TRBJ2-7; D unclear. The CDR3 totals 14 residues. The V gene lost 3 bases and the J gene lost 6 bases, with 15 bases spanning the gap. Looked up from germline, CDR1 is MNHEY and CDR2 is SMNVEV (reference sequence). CDR3 nucleotide sequence: TGTGCCAGCAGTTTGCTCGGAGAAGTAAGCGAGCAGTACTTC. This gives the protein CASSLLGEVSEQYF.

V is TRBV9 and J is TRBJ2-5, with TRBD1 matching over 7 bases. From germline, CDR1 is SGDLS and CDR2 YYNGEE. This CDR3 is 16 amino acids long. Trimming took 0 bases from V and 0 from J; bases not matched to a gene: 5. The CDR3 reads CASSVGRGRHQETQYF. The CDR3 DNA sequence: TGTGCCAGCAGCGTAGGTAGGGGGCGTCACCAAGAGACCCAGTACTTC.

This clonotype turned up a few times. The rearrangement joins TRBV6-1 to TRBJ1-5; D not certain. The CDR3 extends over 16 amino acids. Germline assignment: CDR1 MNHNS and CDR2 SASEGT. Trimming removed 7 bases from V and 0 bases from J, with 16 bases in between. For the CDR3, the DNA is TGTGCCAGCATTTCGAGCCTGGGGTATAGCAATCAGCCCCAGCATTTT. Encoded protein: CASISSLGYSNQPQHF.

This clonotype was seen a handful of times. The chain couples TRBV27 to TRBJ1-6; 8 bases line up with TRBD1. V gave up 5 bases and J gave up 2 bases; unmatched junction bases: 5. This CDR3 is built from 16 residues. Germline CDR1 reads MNHEY; CDR2 reads SMNVEV (reference sequence). CDR3 loop: CASSPTTGAYNSPLHF. In DNA, the CDR3 is TGTGCCAGCAGTCCCACGACAGGGGCCTATAATTCACCCCTCCACTTT.

The table lists this clonotype with many counts. The rearrangement joins TRBV9 to TRBJ2-5, with 7 bases lining up with TRBD1. This CDR3 is 15 amino acids long. V shed 5 bases, J shed 4 bases, and the junction held 11 bases outside the gene matches. Germline V gives CDR1 SGDLS, CDR2 YYNGEE. As DNA, the CDR3 is TGTGCCAGCAGTCGTCGGGGTGGGGACAGAGAGACCCAGTACTTC. It yields the protein CASSRRGGDRETQYF.

This clonotype came up many times. This chain connects TRBV6-1 to TRBJ2-7; 7 bases align to TRBD1. This CDR3 region has 14 residues. Per the germline V gene, CDR1 is MNHNS and CDR2 is SASEGT. V lost 2 bases and J lost 5; bases outside the gene matches: 6. In DNA, the CDR3 is TGTGCCAGCAGTGAACTGGACAGGTGGAACGAGCAGTACTTC. This encodes CASSELDRWNEQYF.

The chain employs TRBV6-2 or TRBV6-3 and TRBJ1-1; no clear D. Germline values: CDR1 MNHEY, CDR2 SVGEGT. V shed 0 bases and J shed 0 bases, with 8 bases lying between them. CDR3 size: 15 residues. CDR3 DNA sequence: TGTGCCAGCAGTTACTCAGGAGCAGTGAACACTGAAGCTTTCTTT. Its protein product is CASSYSGAVNTEAFF.

The chain carries TRBV25-1 and TRBJ2-6; D tentatively reads TRBD1 or TRBD2 (5 bases each). Trimming cost V 6 bases and J 3 bases, with 9 bases left between them. The V gene's germline CDR1 is MGHDK and CDR2 SYGVNS. CDR3 size: 14 residues. CDR3 nucleotide sequence: TGTGCCAGCAGCGGGGCGGGTGGGGCCAACGTCCTGACTTTC. It codes for CASSGAGGANVLTF. Using reference TRBV25-1 and TRBJ2-6 for the parts outside the CDR3, the full variable domain is EADIYQTPRYLVIGTGKKITLECSQTMGHDKMYWYQQDPGMELHLIHYSYGVNSTEKGDLSSESTVSRIRTEHFPLTLESARPSHTSQYLCASSGAGGANVLTFGAGSRLTVL.

This clonotype was picked up many times. The CDR3 DNA reads TGTGCCAGCAGCTTTTGGACTGAAAACACCGGGGAGCTGTTTTTT. Protein: CASSFWTENTGELFF. This chain joins TRBV11-2 and TRBJ2-2; D is perhaps TRBD2 (5 bases). The CDR3 contains 15 residues. V was cut by 3 bases and J by 2 bases, with 10 bases left in between. Looked up from germline, CDR1 is SGHAT and CDR2 is FQNNGV.

As for this clonotype: This may stem from a read error, because a much larger clone lies one nucleotide away. This chain joins TRBV4-2 and TRBJ2-5; D is perhaps TRBD2 (5 bases). This CDR3 region has 15 residues. Germline lookup yields CDR1 LGHNA and CDR2 YNFKEQ. Trimming shortened V by 0 bases and J by 4 bases, and 12 bases separated the two germline ends. For the CDR3, the DNA is TGTGCCAGCAGCCAAGAGCCGGGAAAACGAGAGACCCAGTACTTC. This codes for CASSQEPGKRETQYF.

This CDR3 reads CASSYLDRESEQYF. As DNA, the CDR3 is TGTGCCAGCAGTTACCTGGACAGGGAAAGCGAGCAGTACTTC. This chain uses TRBV6-5 with TRBJ2-7; 8 nucleotides match TRBD1. This CDR3 is 14 amino acids long. V gave up 2 bases and J gave up 6 bases; unmatched junction bases: 6. Germline values: CDR1 MNHEY, CDR2 SVGAGI.

This chain's CDR3 is CASSYNDPGLADSYEQYF. In DNA form, the CDR3 reads TGTGCCAGCAGTTACAACGACCCGGGACTAGCGGACAGCTACGAGCAGTACTTC. This chain connects TRBV6-2 or TRBV6-3 to TRBJ2-7; the match to TRBD2 covers 11 bases. The trim removed 2 bases at V and 3 bases at J, leaving 12 bases unmatched. The V gene's germline CDR1 is MNHEY and CDR2 SVGEGT. The CDR3 spans 18 residues.

Worth noting for this clonotype: This clone may be a read error of a much larger clone one base away. J is TRBJ2-5 and V is TRBV11-2, with no clear D. The germline CDR1 and CDR2 sequences are SGHAT and FQNNGV. The CDR3 covers 15 residues. Written as DNA, the CDR3 is TGTGCCGGCAGCTTAATGCTGGGCGCAGTTTTGACCCAGTACTTC. Translation: CAGSLMLGAVLTQYF.